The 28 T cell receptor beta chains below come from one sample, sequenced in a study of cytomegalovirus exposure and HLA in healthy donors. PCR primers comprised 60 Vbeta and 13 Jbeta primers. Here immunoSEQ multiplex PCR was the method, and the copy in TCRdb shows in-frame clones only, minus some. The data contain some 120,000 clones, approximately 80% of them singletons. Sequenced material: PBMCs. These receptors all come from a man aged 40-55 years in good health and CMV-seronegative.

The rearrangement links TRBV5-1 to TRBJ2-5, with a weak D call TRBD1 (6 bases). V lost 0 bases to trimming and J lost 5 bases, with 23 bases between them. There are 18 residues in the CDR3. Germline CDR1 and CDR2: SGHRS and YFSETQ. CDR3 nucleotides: TGCGCCAGCAGCTTGGGGGGGCAGAGTTTGTCCCCGGGGGAGACCCAGTACTTC. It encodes CASSLGGQSLSPGETQYF.

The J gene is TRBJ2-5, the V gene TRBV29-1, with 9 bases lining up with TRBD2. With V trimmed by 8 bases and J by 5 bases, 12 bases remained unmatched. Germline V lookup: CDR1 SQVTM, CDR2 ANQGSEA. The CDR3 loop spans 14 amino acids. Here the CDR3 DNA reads TGCAGCTTCGCCTCGGGACTAGCAATGGAGACCCAGTACTTC. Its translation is CSFASGLAMETQYF.

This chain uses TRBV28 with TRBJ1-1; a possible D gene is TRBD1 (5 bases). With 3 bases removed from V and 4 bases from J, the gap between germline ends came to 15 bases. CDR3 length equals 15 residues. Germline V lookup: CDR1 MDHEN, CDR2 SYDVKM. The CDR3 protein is CASSFEPGWSTEAFF. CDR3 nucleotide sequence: TGTGCCAGCAGTTTTGAGCCAGGGTGGAGCACTGAAGCTTTCTTT.

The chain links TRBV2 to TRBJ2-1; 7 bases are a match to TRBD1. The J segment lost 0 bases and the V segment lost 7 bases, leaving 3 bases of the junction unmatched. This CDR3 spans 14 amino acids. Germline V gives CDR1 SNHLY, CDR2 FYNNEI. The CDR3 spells CASNWDSSYNEQFF. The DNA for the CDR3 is TGTGCCAGCAACTGGGACAGCTCCTACAATGAGCAGTTCTTC. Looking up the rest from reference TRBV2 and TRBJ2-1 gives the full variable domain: EPEVTQTPSHQVTQMGQEVILRCVPISNHLYFYWYRQILGQKVEFLVSFYNNEISEKSEIFDDQFSVERPDGSNFTLKIRSTKLEDSAMYFCASNWDSSYNEQFFGPGTRLTVL.

The CDR3 DNA reads TGTGCCAGCAGCACGGACAGGGGAGCAGATACGCAGTATTTT. Protein sequence: CASSTDRGADTQYF. V is TRBV9 and J is TRBJ2-3, with 9 bases matching TRBD1. This CDR3 comprises 14 residues. Germline values: CDR1 SGDLS, CDR2 YYNGEE. V was clipped by 4 bases and J by 4 bases; unmatched bases: 4.

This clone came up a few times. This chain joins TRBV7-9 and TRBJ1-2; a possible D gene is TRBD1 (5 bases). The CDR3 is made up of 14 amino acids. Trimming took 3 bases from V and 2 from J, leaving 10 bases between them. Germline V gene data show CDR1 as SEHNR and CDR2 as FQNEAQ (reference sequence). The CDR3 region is CASSFGGGNYGYTF. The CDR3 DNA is TGTGCCAGCAGCTTCGGGGGTGGGAACTATGGCTACACCTTC.

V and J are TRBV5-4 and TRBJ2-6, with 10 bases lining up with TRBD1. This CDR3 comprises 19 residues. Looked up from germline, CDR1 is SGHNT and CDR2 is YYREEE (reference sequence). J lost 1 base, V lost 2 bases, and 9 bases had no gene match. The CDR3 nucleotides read TGTGCCAGCAGCTTACGGACAGGGGGTCAAACGTCTGGGGCCAACGTCCTGACTTTC. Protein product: CASSLRTGGQTSGANVLTF.

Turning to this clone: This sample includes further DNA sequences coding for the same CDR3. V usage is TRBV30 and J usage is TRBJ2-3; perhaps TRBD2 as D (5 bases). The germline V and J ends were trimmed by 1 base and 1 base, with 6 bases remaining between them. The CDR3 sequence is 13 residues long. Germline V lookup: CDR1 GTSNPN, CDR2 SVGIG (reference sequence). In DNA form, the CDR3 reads TGTGCCTGGAGTGCCGGGGGCACAGATACGCAGTATTTT. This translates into CAWSAGGTDTQYF.

CDR3 region: CASSLSGTAIFNYGYTF. In DNA, the CDR3 is TGTGCCAGCAGCCTCTCAGGGACAGCAATATTCAACTATGGCTACACCTTC. The chain carries TRBV7-8 and TRBJ1-2; TRBD1 aligns across 7 bases. The V gene's germline CDR1 is SGHVS and CDR2 FQNEAQ. The CDR3 runs to 17 residues. Losses at the gene ends were 5 bases for V and 2 bases for J; bases not matched to a gene: 14.

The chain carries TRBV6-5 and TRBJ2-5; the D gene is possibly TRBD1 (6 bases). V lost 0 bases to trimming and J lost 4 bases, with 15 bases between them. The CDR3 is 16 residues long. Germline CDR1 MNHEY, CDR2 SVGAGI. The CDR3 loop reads CASSYSQGSLVETQYF. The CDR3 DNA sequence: TGTGCCAGCAGTTACTCACAGGGAAGTTTGGTAGAGACCCAGTACTTC.

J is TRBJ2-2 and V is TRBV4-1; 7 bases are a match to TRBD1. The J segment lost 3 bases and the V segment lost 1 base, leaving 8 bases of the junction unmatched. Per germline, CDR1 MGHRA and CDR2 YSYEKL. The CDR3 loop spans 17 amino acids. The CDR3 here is CASSQGQGVRYTGELFF. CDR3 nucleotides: TGCGCCAGCAGCCAAGGGCAGGGGGTTAGGTACACCGGGGAGCTGTTTTTT.

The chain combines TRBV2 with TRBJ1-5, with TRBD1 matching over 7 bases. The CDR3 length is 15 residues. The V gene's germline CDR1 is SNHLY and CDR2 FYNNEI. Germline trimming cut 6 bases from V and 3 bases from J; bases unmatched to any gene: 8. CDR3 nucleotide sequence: TGTGCCAGCAGCGGGCAGGGGGATCCCAATCAGCCCCAGCATTTT. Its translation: CASSGQGDPNQPQHF.

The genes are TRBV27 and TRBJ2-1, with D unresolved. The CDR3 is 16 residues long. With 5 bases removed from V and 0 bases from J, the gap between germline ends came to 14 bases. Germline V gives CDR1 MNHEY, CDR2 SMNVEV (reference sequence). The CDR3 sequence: CASSPLAVSSYNEQFF. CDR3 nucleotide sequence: TGTGCCAGCAGTCCCCTCGCGGTGAGCTCCTACAATGAGCAGTTCTTC.

In DNA, the CDR3 is TGTGCCAGCAGCTTTAATGACAATGAGCAGTTCTTC. Amino acids: CASSFNDNEQFF. The chain is built from TRBV5-4 and TRBJ2-1; D gene unclear. Trimming took off 2 bases at V and 5 bases at J, with 5 bases between the two ends. Per germline, CDR1 SGHNT and CDR2 YYREEE (reference sequence). This CDR3 spans 12 amino acids.

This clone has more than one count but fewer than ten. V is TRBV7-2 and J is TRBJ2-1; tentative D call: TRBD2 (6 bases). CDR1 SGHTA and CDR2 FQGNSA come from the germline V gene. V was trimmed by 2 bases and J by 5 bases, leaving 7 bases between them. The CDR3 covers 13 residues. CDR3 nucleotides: TGTGCCAGCAGCTTATGGGGGGACAATGAGCAGTTCTTC. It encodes CASSLWGDNEQFF.

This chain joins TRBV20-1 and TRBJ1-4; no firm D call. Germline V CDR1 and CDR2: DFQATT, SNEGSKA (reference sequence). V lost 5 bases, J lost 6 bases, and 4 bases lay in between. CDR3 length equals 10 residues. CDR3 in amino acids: CSASDEKLFF. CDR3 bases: TGCAGTGCTTCAGATGAAAAACTGTTTTTT.

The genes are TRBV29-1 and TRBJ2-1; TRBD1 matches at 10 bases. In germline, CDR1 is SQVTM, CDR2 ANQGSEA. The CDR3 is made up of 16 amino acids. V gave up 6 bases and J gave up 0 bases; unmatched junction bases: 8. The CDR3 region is CSVLLRTGGSYNEQFF. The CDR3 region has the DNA TGCAGCGTCTTACTGAGGACAGGGGGCTCCTACAATGAGCAGTTCTTC.

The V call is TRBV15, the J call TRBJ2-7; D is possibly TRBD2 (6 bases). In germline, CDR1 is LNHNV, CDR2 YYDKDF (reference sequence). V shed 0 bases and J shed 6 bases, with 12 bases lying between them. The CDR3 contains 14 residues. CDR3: CATSRDGGVGEQYF. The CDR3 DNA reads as TGTGCCACCAGCAGAGATGGAGGGGTAGGCGAGCAGTACTTC.

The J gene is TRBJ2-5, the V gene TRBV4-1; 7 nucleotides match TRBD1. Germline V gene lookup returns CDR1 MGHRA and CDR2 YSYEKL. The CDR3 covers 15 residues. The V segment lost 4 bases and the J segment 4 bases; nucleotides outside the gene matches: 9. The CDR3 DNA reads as TGCGCCAGCAGCCCCGGACAGGTCAATTCAGAGACCCAGTACTTC. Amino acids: CASSPGQVNSETQYF.

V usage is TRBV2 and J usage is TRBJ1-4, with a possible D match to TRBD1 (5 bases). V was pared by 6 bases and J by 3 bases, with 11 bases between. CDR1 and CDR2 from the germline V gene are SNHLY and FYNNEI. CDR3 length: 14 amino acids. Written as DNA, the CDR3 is TGTGCCAGCAGGGGCAGGGTGGCTAATGAAAAACTGTTTTTT. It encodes CASRGRVANEKLFF.

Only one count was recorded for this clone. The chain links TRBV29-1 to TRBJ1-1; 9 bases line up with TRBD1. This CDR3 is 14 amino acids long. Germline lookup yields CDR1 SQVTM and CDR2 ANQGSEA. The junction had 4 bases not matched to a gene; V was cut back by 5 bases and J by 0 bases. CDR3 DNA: TGCAGCGTTCCGGGACAGGGTTTGAACACTGAAGCTTTCTTT. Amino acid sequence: CSVPGQGLNTEAFF.

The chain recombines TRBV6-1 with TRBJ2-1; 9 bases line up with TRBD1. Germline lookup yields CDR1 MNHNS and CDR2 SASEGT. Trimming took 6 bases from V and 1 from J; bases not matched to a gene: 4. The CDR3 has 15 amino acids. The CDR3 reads CASRTGQGSYNEQFF. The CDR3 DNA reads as TGTGCCAGCAGGACTGGACAGGGGTCCTACAATGAGCAGTTCTTC.

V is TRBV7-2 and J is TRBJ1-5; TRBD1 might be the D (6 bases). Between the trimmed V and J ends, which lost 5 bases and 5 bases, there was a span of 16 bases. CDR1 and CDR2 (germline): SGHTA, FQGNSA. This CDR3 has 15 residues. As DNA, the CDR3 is TGTGCCAGCAGCCTAAGACAGGAGGAGGATCAGCCCCAGCATTTT. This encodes CASSLRQEEDQPQHF.

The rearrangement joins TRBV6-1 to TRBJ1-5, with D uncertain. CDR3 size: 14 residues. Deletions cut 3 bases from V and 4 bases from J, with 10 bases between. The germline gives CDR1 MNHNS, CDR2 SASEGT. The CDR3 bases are TGTGCCAGCAGTGAGCACAGCTCAAATCAGCCCCAGCATTTT. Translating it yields CASSEHSSNQPQHF.

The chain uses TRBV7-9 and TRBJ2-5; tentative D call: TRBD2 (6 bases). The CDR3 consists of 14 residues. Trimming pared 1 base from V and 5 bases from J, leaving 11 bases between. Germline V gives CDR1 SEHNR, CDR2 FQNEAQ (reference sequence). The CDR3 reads CASSLGSGRETQYF. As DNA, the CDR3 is TGTGCCAGCAGCTTAGGGTCAGGGAGGGAGACCCAGTACTTC.

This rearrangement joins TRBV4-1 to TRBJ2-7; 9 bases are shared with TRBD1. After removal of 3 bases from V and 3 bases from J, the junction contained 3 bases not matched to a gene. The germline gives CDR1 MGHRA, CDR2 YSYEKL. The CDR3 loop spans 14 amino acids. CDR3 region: CASSHRDRDYEQYF. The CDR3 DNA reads TGCGCCAGCAGCCATCGGGACAGGGACTACGAGCAGTACTTC.

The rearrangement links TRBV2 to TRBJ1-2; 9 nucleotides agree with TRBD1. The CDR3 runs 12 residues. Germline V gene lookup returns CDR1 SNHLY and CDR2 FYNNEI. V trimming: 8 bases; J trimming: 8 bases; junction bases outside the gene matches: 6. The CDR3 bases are TGTGCCAGCCTGGGACAGGGAGACGGCTACACCTTC. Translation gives CASLGQGDGYTF.

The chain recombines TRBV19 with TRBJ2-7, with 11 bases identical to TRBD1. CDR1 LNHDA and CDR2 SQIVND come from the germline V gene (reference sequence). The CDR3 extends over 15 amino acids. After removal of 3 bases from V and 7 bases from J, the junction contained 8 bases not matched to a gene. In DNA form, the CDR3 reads TGTGCCAGTAGTATTGGGGGACAGGGGGGAGAAGAGCAGTACTTC. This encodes CASSIGGQGGEEQYF.